The next 12 T cell receptor beta chains were all read from a single sample in a study of cytomegalovirus exposure and HLA in healthy donors. The PCR made use of 60 Vbeta and 13 Jbeta primers. Method: immunoSEQ multiplex PCR; TCRdb's copy keeps in-frame clones and lacks some. In the table there are some 67,000 clones, around 78% of which are singletons. The source material was PBMCs. The receptors come from a man aged 40-49 years in good health and CMV-seronegative.

The CDR3 here is CATEDRNNQPQHF. CDR3 DNA: TGTGCCACTGAGGACAGGAACAATCAGCCCCAGCATTTT. The chain couples TRBV6-1 to TRBJ1-5; 7 bases are shared with TRBD1. This CDR3 contains 13 residues. The V and J ends lost 10 bases and 3 bases, in that order; junction bases with no gene match: 6. Germline V CDR1 and CDR2: MNHNS, SASEGT.

The rearrangement joins TRBV28 to TRBJ2-1; D gene unclear. The germline V gene has CDR1 MDHEN and CDR2 SYDVKM. The CDR3 has 17 residues. V dropped 5 bases and J dropped 2 bases, with 19 bases sitting between them. The CDR3, as DNA: TGTGCCAGCAGTGCCCCTAATTGGCAGGAAACCTACAATGAGCAGTTCTTC. Protein sequence: CASSAPNWQETYNEQFF.

The J gene is TRBJ2-3, the V gene TRBV5-1, with unresolved D. Germline-derived CDR1 and CDR2 are SGHRS and YFSETQ. This CDR3 is 15 amino acids long. V was clipped by 4 bases and J by 0 bases, with 12 bases between them. The CDR3 sequence is CASSPAGRSTDTQYF. DNA for the CDR3: TGCGCCAGCAGCCCGGCTGGCAGGAGCACAGATACGCAGTATTTT.

CDR3 DNA sequence: TGTGCCAGCAGGGGGGCCCCTAGCGGGAACACAGATACGCAGTATTTT. Its protein is CASRGAPSGNTDTQYF. This chain uses TRBV5-4 with TRBJ2-3, with 9 bases aligning to TRBD2. Looked up from germline, CDR1 is SGHNT and CDR2 is YYREEE (reference sequence). The CDR3 loop spans 16 amino acids. V lost 5 bases to trimming and J lost 2 bases; unmatched junction nucleotides: 9. The full variable domain, completed using reference TRBV5-4 and TRBJ2-3, is ETGVTQSPTHLIKTRGQQVTLRCSSQSGHNTVSWYQQALGQGPQFIFQYYREEENGRGNFPPRFSGLQFPNYSSELNVNALELDDSALYLCASRGAPSGNTDTQYFGPGTRLTVL.

Of note for this clone: The same CDR3 is also encoded by other DNA sequences in this sample. The chain links TRBV5-1 to TRBJ1-1; possible D gene TRBD1, 5 bases. This CDR3 comprises 15 residues. CDR1 SGHRS and CDR2 YFSETQ come from the germline V gene. Deletions cut 1 base from V and 0 bases from J, with 10 bases between. CDR3 residues: CASSLSNRMNTEAFF. In DNA form, the CDR3 reads TGCGCCAGCAGCTTGTCGAACAGGATGAACACTGAAGCTTTCTTT. Supplemented by reference TRBV5-1 and TRBJ1-1, the full variable domain reads KAGVTQTPRYLIKTRGQQVTLSCSPISGHRSVSWYQQTPGQGLQFLFEYFSETQRNKGNFPGRFSGRQFSNSRSEMNVSTLELGDSALYLCASSLSNRMNTEAFFGQGTRLTVV.

This clone was detected a few times. CDR3 bases: TGTGCCAGCTCACCAGTCCGGGACAGGGAAAAATCACCCCTCCACTTT. Translated: CASSPVRDREKSPLHF. The chain joins TRBV18 to TRBJ1-6; 9 positions agree with TRBD1. From germline, CDR1 is KGHSH and CDR2 LQKENI. V gave up 2 bases and J gave up 10 bases; unmatched junction bases: 9. The CDR3 is made up of 16 amino acids.

The V and J genes are TRBV5-1 and TRBJ2-7; the match to TRBD1 covers 7 bases. V lost 5 bases, J lost 0 bases, and 8 bases stayed unmatched. This CDR3 is built from 15 residues. Germline values: CDR1 SGHRS, CDR2 YFSETQ. As DNA, the CDR3 is TGCGCCAGCAGTTCCGGGACAGCCGTCTCCTACGAGCAGTACTTC. Amino acid sequence: CASSSGTAVSYEQYF.

This rearrangement joins TRBV6-5 to TRBJ2-7; a possible D gene is TRBD1 (5 bases). CDR1 MNHEY and CDR2 SVGAGI come from the germline V gene. The length of the CDR3 is 14 residues. Trimming stripped 5 bases from V and 0 bases from J, with 11 bases between. CDR3 protein: CASSPTGLSYEQYF. CDR3 sequence (DNA): TGTGCCAGCAGTCCAACAGGTCTCTCCTACGAGCAGTACTTC.

This chain connects TRBV27 to TRBJ2-1, with TRBD1 matching 8 bases. The CDR3 is made up of 15 amino acids. Unmatched junction bases numbered 7, after V lost 5 bases and J lost 4 bases. The germline gives CDR1 MNHEY, CDR2 SMNVEV (reference sequence). CDR3 region: CASSDPGQVYNEQFF. The DNA for the CDR3 is TGTGCCAGCAGTGACCCGGGACAGGTTTACAATGAGCAGTTCTTC.

V usage is TRBV5-1 and J usage is TRBJ2-3; D not resolved. The germline V gene encodes CDR1 SGHRS and CDR2 YFSETQ. The CDR3 is 11 residues long. Trimming stripped 4 bases from V and 11 bases from J, with 11 bases between. The CDR3 here is CASSLNDWQYF. CDR3 nucleotide sequence: TGCGCCAGCAGCCTGAACGACTGGCAGTATTTT.

The genes are TRBV5-1 and TRBJ2-7, with 9 bases aligning to TRBD2. The CDR3 is made up of 16 amino acids. V trimming: 0 bases; J trimming: 7 bases; junction bases outside the gene matches: 11. Germline values: CDR1 SGHRS, CDR2 YFSETQ. The CDR3 region has the DNA TGCGCCAGCAGCTTGGGACTAGCGGCGCTACGCCAGGAGCAGTACTTC. Protein: CASSLGLAALRQEQYF. Drawing the rest from reference TRBV5-1 and TRBJ2-7, the complete variable domain is KAGVTQTPRYLIKTRGQQVTLSCSPISGHRSVSWYQQTPGQGLQFLFEYFSETQRNKGNFPGRFSGRQFSNSRSEMNVSTLELGDSALYLCASSLGLAALRQEQYFGPGTRLTVT.

The table lists this clone with a count of one. Here the CDR3 reads CASSPGTAKHEQYF. Written as DNA, the CDR3 is TGTGCCAGCTCACCCGGGACAGCGAAACACGAGCAGTACTTC. The chain combines TRBV18 with TRBJ2-7, with 7 bases lining up with TRBD1. V dropped 3 bases and J dropped 5; count of bases not matched to a gene: 7. Looked up from germline, CDR1 is KGHSH and CDR2 is LQKENI. This CDR3 spans 14 amino acids.